This T cell receptor beta chain was retrieved from a study of shared clonotypes between healthy human individuals. Study observations and caveats: The study found roughly 5% of naive CD4 clonotypes shared across a handful of donors. Only blood underwent sampling, and tissue repertoires likely differ.

In regard to this clone: The antigen remains unidentified.

Per germline, CDR1 SGHRS and CDR2 YFSETQ. This CDR3 comprises 16 residues. V trimming: 5 bases; J trimming: 4 bases; junction bases outside the gene matches: 10. Deep was the level used in running the assay. Sequencing used immunoSEQ multiplex PCR; TCRdb keeps in-frame clones, though not all of them. The sample records more than 2 million clones, 90% to 95% being singletons. The source is a man aged 18-30 years in good health. The V gene is TRBV5-1, the J gene TRBJ2-3, with 10 bases that match TRBD2. Sequenced material: naive CD4+ T cells sorted from blood. Indicated subset: CD45RA+ positively selected. The CDR3 nucleotides read TGCGCCAGCAGACCAGGGACTAGCGAACGGGCAGATACGCAGTATTTT. Its translation: CASRPGTSERADTQYF.